This T cell receptor beta chain derives from a study of T cell repertoires in cytomegalovirus infection. Study-level information: Signatures in public TCR beta sequences pointed to both CMV infection and matching HLA type.

This clonotype was seen more than once but under ten times. The antigen remains undetermined. Points from the study as a whole: HLA-C-restricted CMV-specific TCR beta clonotypes were dominant in the ex vivo response. Carriers of CMV and the relevant HLA type were discriminated by public TCR beta frequency.

MiXCR, applied by TCRdb to the reads, yields one record per CDR3 protein. The sample gives nearly 650,000 distinct CDR3 sequences, 20% to 25% of which show up once; approximately 8% is in the top ten. Trimming removed 6 bases from V and 5 bases from J, with 12 bases in between. This CDR3 contains 13 residues. The source of this sequence is a human donor in good health (CMV status not recorded). Some clones in this sample may be carry-over from other donors' samples. The sequencing sample was made of CD8+ T cells from PBMCs. The chain employs TRBV12-3 or TRBV12-4 and TRBJ2-3; D remains unclear. The CDR3: CASSLTVGDTQYF. As DNA, the CDR3 is TGTGCCAGCAGCCTGACCGTGGGAGATACGCAGTATTTT.